The clone carrying this TCR beta chain was found many times. This sample was included in a study of neurological immune-mediated disorders. Documented time point: longitudinal time-point 2. TCRdb analysed the 5' RACE reads with MiXCR anew, one entry per CDR3 protein. The profile shows 55,000 to 65,000 distinct CDR3 sequences, around a tenth of them singletons. The length of the CDR3 is 14 residues. Per the germline V gene, CDR1 is DFQATT and CDR2 is SNEGSKA (reference sequence). V lost 6 bases, J lost 0 bases, and 12 bases lay in between. Sequencing used PBMCs. The chain is built from TRBV20-1 and TRBJ2-1, with D possibly TRBD2 on 6 matching bases. This clonotype was sampled from a man aged 25-40 years in good health. CDR3 loop: CSASGFSSYNEQFF. The CDR3 DNA reads as TGCAGTGCCAGCGGGTTCAGCTCCTACAATGAGCAGTTCTTC.